The source of this TCR beta chain is a study of Ad26.COV2.S vaccination and SARS-CoV-2 variants (dated by TCRdb to the early 2020s). About the investigation overall: Vaccine-arm donors were drawn from COV1001, a multicentre, randomized, double-blind, placebo-controlled phase I-IIa trial of Ad26.COV2.S in healthy adults. Ad26.COV2.S was administered intramuscularly at 5 x 10^10 or 1 x 10^11 viral particles, either as a single shot or as two shots given 56 days apart. Sequencing of the TCRbeta repertoire served to evaluate the specificity and breadth of SARS-CoV-2-reactive T cell receptors following Ad26.COV2.S vaccination. The TCR-sequenced set comprised approximately 30 samples: some 20 Ad26.COV2.S vaccine recipients, 5 placebo recipients and 8 SARS-CoV-2 convalescent individuals. Participants in the trial were split at random into five groups of five each, receiving low-dose or high-dose Ad26.COV2.S once or twice, or else placebo on both occasions. Investigators remained blinded to trial group allocation during experiments and outcome assessment. The research as a whole found: The study lacked the statistical power to compare responses across vaccine doses or regimens. The authors noted that total T cell responses may have been underestimated by the TCR breadth and depth analyses. Higher spike-specific TCR breadth was observed in Ad26.COV2.S recipients than in placebo recipients (P = 0.0014). Non-spike TCR breadth was comparable between vaccine and placebo recipients, consistent with the vaccine containing only spike. After vaccination, substantial breadth of spike-specific CD8+ and CD4+ T cell responses was reported.

The immunoSEQ Assay was the method used to sequence TCRbeta CDR3 regions. After extraction, genomic DNA underwent amplification by bias-controlled multiplex PCR, followed by high-throughput sequencing. Per the authors' processing: Collapsing and filtering of sequences were performed to quantify the absolute abundance of each unique TCRbeta CDR3 region. T cell fraction was estimated by normalization of TCRbeta template counts to usable DNA, with usable DNA being measured through amplification of reference genes present in all nucleated cells. Repertoire TCRs were annotated as SARS-CoV-2-specific when V gene, CDR3 amino acid sequence and J gene were exactly matched to a known reactive TCR set. The reference SARS-CoV-2 TCR set was derived from MIRA and filtered for enrichment in COVID-19-positive ImmuneCODE repertoires, a step that removed public or cross-reactive TCRs. Drawing on the MIRA antigens, annotated TCRs were analysed further at the level of specific ORF or position within ORF. Depth was the summed frequency of annotated unique rearrangements, while breadth was defined as annotated unique rearrangements over total unique productive rearrangements. Two-sided Wilcoxon rank-sum tests were applied when comparing TCR breadth between groups. TCRdb took over this immuneACCESS table, retaining in-frame rearrangements with V and J assigned. Such tables are incomplete; in checked studies, under half of the missing clones stem from an unresolved V gene, and the remainder is unexplained. That table furnishes V, J and clone size, whereas the DNA furnished D and trimming. The sample contains approximately 300,000 clones, about 86% of them found a single time. The biggest ten clones account for around 1.9% of the sample.

A distance of 14 bases separates the germline ends of V and J, which lose 5 bases and 0 bases respectively. Taken from the germline V gene, the CDR1 and CDR2 loops are LGHNA and YNFKEQ. The CDR3 runs 16 amino acids, cysteine and phenylalanine included. The kept DNA is CDR3 alone, 48 bases in frame from the first base. In the case of this clone: There is no known antigen for this receptor. No much larger clonotype is one base removed from it; base qualities were not supplied.

The meaning of the sample's treatment or condition label: some 20 received Ad26.COV2.S at low or high dose, single or two shots; a few received placebo; per-sample allocation not given. Repertoires of vaccine and placebo recipients were sequenced from samples collected on day 63 after the first injection. In Cohort 1b, around 25 adults aged 18-55 years were enrolled at a single site in Boston, USA, between 29 July and 7 August 2020. Ad26.COV2.S was a replication-incompetent adenovirus type 26 vector expressing a prefusion-stabilized SARS-CoV-2 spike protein from the original Wuhan strain. The sequence links TRBV4-2 to TRBJ1-3, and the D gene may be TRBD1, 5 bases matching. The source material was peripheral blood, sampled in a trial of Ad26.COV2.S vaccine versus placebo. This clonotype was sampled from a person aged 18-65 years who received the Ad26.COV2.S COVID-19 vaccine or a placebo. The CDR3 loop reads CASSSRDVNSGNTIYF. The DNA is TGTGCCAGCAGCTCCCGGGACGTAAACTCTGGAAACACCATATATTTT.